Presented here are 16 T cell receptor beta chains from one specimen sequenced in a study of T cell repertoires in cytomegalovirus infection. TCRdb processed the reads anew with MiXCR; each CDR3 protein has one entry. The sample carries approximately 100,000 distinct CDR3 sequences, more than 20% recorded once. The sequenced sample consisted of CD8+ T cells from PBMCs. The receptor set was obtained from a human donor in good health (CMV status not recorded). Some clones in this sample may be carry-over from other donors' samples.

This clonotype came up many times. The CDR3 sequence is CASSSPLAGDEQFF. Here the CDR3 DNA reads TGTGCCAGCAGCTCCCCACTAGCGGGGGATGAGCAGTTCTTC. The gene calls are TRBV5-6 and TRBJ2-1, with 11 bases aligning to TRBD2. Germline loops: CDR1 SGHDT, CDR2 YYEEEE. The V segment lost 3 bases and the J segment 8 bases; nucleotides outside the gene matches: 4. This CDR3 has 14 amino acids. The full variable domain, in which reference TRBV5-6 and TRBJ2-1 provide the parts outside the CDR3, is DAGVTQSPTHLIKTRGQQVTLRCSPKSGHDTVSWYQQALGQGPQFIFQYYEEEERQRGNFPDRFSGHQFPNYSSELNVNALLLGDSALYLCASSSPLAGDEQFFGPGTRLTVL.

The J gene is TRBJ2-1, the V gene TRBV11-2, with D perhaps TRBD1 or TRBD2 (5 bases each). Germline CDR1 SGHAT, CDR2 FQNNGV. The length of the CDR3 is 12 residues. V dropped 11 bases and J dropped 8 bases, with 16 bases sitting between them. The CDR3 DNA reads TGTGCCTCCTCCTCGCGAGGGGATGAGCAGTTCTTC. Its protein is CASSSRGDEQFF.

The chain couples TRBV4-1 to TRBJ2-7; 7 nucleotides match TRBD2. After removal of 0 bases from V and 3 bases from J, the junction contained 5 bases not matched to a gene. This CDR3 has 15 amino acids. Germline-derived CDR1 and CDR2 are MGHRA and YSYEKL. The CDR3 bases are TGCGCCAGCAGCCAAGATGGTGGGGGGGACTACGAGCAGTACTTC. Translated: CASSQDGGGDYEQYF.

This clonotype came up a few times. The rearrangement joins TRBV7-8 to TRBJ2-1; 7 nucleotides line up with TRBD1. CDR1 is SGHVS and CDR2 is FQNEAQ in the germline V gene. After removal of 5 bases from V and 2 bases from J, the junction contained 3 bases not matched to a gene. The CDR3 contains 14 residues. This chain's CDR3 is CASSTDRTYNEQFF. For the CDR3, the DNA is TGTGCCAGCAGCACGGACAGGACCTACAATGAGCAGTTCTTC.

This clonotype was detected ten times or more. The V call is TRBV3-1, the J call TRBJ2-7, with a possible D match to TRBD2 (5 bases). V dropped 0 bases and J dropped 2 bases, with 11 bases sitting between them. CDR1 LGHDT and CDR2 YNNKEL come from the germline V gene (reference sequence). The CDR3 extends over 15 amino acids. The CDR3 here is CASSQEFRGPYEQYF. Here the CDR3 DNA reads TGTGCCAGCAGCCAAGAATTTCGGGGTCCCTACGAGCAGTACTTC.

This clonotype was recorded at least ten times. The chain is built from TRBV28 and TRBJ1-1, with 8 bases matching TRBD1. In germline, CDR1 is MDHEN, CDR2 SYDVKM. The CDR3 is made up of 14 amino acids. The J segment lost 7 bases and the V segment lost 6 bases, leaving 10 bases of the junction unmatched. CDR3 DNA sequence: TGTGCCAGCAGACCTACTAGGGACAGGCGTGAAGCTTTCTTT. Protein: CASRPTRDRREAFF.

This clonotype was seen repeatedly, ten times or more. This chain connects TRBV6-2 or TRBV6-3 to TRBJ2-5; D is ambiguous. This CDR3 region has 13 residues. Germline lookup yields CDR1 MNHEY and CDR2 SVGEGT. The ends were cut back, 6 bases at V and 5 bases at J, with 13 bases in the middle. CDR3 loop: CASSLYARETQYF. DNA for the CDR3: TGTGCCAGCAGCCTCTATGCCAGGGAGACCCAGTACTTC.

This clonotype was recorded at least ten times. The V and J genes are TRBV20-1 and TRBJ2-3; 7 positions agree with TRBD1. Germline lookup yields CDR1 DFQATT and CDR2 SNEGSKA (reference sequence). V shed 3 bases and J 4 bases; nucleotides not matched to a gene: 7. This CDR3 contains 14 residues. CDR3 loop: CSARDRGLADTQYF. CDR3 nucleotides: TGCAGTGCTAGGGATAGGGGGCTAGCAGATACGCAGTATTTT.

The table lists this clonotype with a few counts. V gene TRBV5-1 combines with J gene TRBJ1-1; 9 bases agree with TRBD1. Trimming took 4 bases from V and 1 from J; bases not matched to a gene: 5. Germline CDR1 and CDR2: SGHRS and YFSETQ. The CDR3 runs 15 residues. The CDR3 nucleotides read TGCGCCAGCAGCGAAAAGGACAGGGGGAACACTGAAGCTTTCTTT. Its translation: CASSEKDRGNTEAFF.

This clonotype was seen many times. The chain has TRBV20-1 and TRBJ1-1; the D is unclear. V shed 3 bases and J shed 0 bases, with 11 bases lying between them. The CDR3 runs 14 residues. From germline, CDR1 is DFQATT and CDR2 SNEGSKA (reference sequence). Here the CDR3 DNA reads TGCAGTGCTAGGGTCGGGGAAATGAACACTGAAGCTTTCTTT. Amino acid sequence: CSARVGEMNTEAFF.

This clonotype was observed many times. The rearrangement uses TRBV7-6 and TRBJ2-2, with TRBD2 matching over 8 bases. The CDR3 has 16 residues. The ends lost 0 bases at V and 6 bases at J; junction bases unmatched: 6. Germline V lookup: CDR1 SGHVS, CDR2 FNYEAQ. The CDR3 nucleotides read TGTGCCAGCAGCTTAGCTCAAGCGGGGGCGTCCGGGGAGCTGTTTTTT. This translates into CASSLAQAGASGELFF.

This clonotype has a single count. The CDR3 DNA follows: TGTGCCAGCAGCTCCCCCGGGGGCGGAAACACCGGGGAGCTGTTTTTT. Amino acid sequence: CASSSPGGGNTGELFF. This chain uses TRBV7-6 with TRBJ2-2; D tentatively fits TRBD1 or TRBD2 (6 bases each). CDR3 length: 16 residues. The V gene lost 4 bases and the J gene lost 2 bases, with 14 bases spanning the gap. The V gene's germline CDR1 is SGHVS and CDR2 FNYEAQ.

The sample holds a few counts of this clonotype. The chain combines TRBV19 with TRBJ2-1; D is ambiguous. Germline V gene sequence: CDR1 LNHDA, CDR2 SQIVND (reference sequence). Trimming removed 3 bases from V and 3 bases from J, with 6 bases in between. This CDR3 has 13 amino acids. The CDR3 region is CASSITYYNEQFF. The CDR3 DNA reads as TGTGCCAGTAGTATCACTTACTACAATGAGCAGTTCTTC. The full variable domain, with the rest looked up from reference TRBV19 and TRBJ2-1, is DGGITQSPKYLFRKEGQNVTLSCEQNLNHDAMYWYRQDPGQGLRLIYYSQIVNDFQKGDIAEGYSVSREKKESFPLTVTSAQKNPTAFYLCASSITYYNEQFFGPGTRLTVL.

This clonotype came up a few times. V is TRBV14 and J is TRBJ2-1, with D unclear. CDR1 and CDR2 from the germline V gene are SGHDN and FVKESK. Trimming removed 0 bases at V and 2 bases at J, with 8 bases between. CDR3 length: 15 residues. CDR3 coding DNA: TGTGCCAGCAGCCAAGAGGGTTCGGCCTACAATGAGCAGTTCTTC. It is translated as CASSQEGSAYNEQFF.

This chain links TRBV10-2 with TRBJ2-7, with 7 nucleotides matching TRBD1. The V and J ends lost 7 bases and 6 bases, in that order; junction bases with no gene match: 27. This CDR3 has 19 amino acids. Looked up from germline, CDR1 is WSHSY and CDR2 is SAAADI. The CDR3 loop reads CASTPWAGTDGFLSGEQYF. CDR3 DNA: TGCGCCAGCACTCCTTGGGCCGGGACAGACGGATTTCTTAGTGGCGAGCAGTACTTC.

Many counts were recorded for this clonotype. The chain recombines TRBV28 with TRBJ1-1, with 8 bases aligning to TRBD1. Germline lookup yields CDR1 MDHEN and CDR2 SYDVKM. This CDR3 has 15 residues. Losses at the gene ends were 8 bases for V and 4 bases for J; bases not matched to a gene: 12. The chain's CDR3 is CASGRRQGARTEAFF. The CDR3 DNA follows: TGTGCCAGCGGGCGACGCCAGGGGGCTCGCACTGAAGCTTTCTTT.